A single T cell receptor beta chain is shown here with its context. This sample includes further DNA sequences coding for the same CDR3. The data originate from a study of blood T cell repertoires in COVID-19. About the study: The analysed material was cDNA or gDNA that came from T cells, B-cell-depleted T cells, or PBMCs.

The germline gives CDR1 SGHRS, CDR2 YFSETQ. The CDR3 is 13 amino acids. Trimming removed 0 bases from V and 4 bases from J, with 6 bases in between. Assay: immunoSEQ multiplex PCR; the TCRdb copy retains only in-frame clones and omits some. Of a few hundred thousand clones in the sample, 85% were seen once. Sequenced sample: peripheral blood. The V call is TRBV5-1, the J call TRBJ2-3, with D possibly TRBD1 on 6 matching bases. This receptor was identified in a woman aged 18 to 35 with acute or convalescent COVID-19. The CDR3 nucleotides are TGCGCCAGCAGCTTGGAGGGGGCAGATACGCAGTATTTT. It yields the protein CASSLEGADTQYF.